A selection of T cell receptor beta chains follows, all from one sample in a study of T-cell reconstitution after alpha-beta-depleted transplantation in children. A single record per CDR3 protein comes from TCRdb applying MiXCR to the PCR reads. The sample contains just over 950,000 distinct CDR3 sequences, under 30% of which appear only once. This sample comprised PBMCs, mostly from graft donor cells, obtained 360 days after TCRalphabeta/CD19-depleted stem cell transplant. The receptor source for this set is a boy in the first two years of life who had a stem cell transplant for SCID, so the T cells may come from the graft donor. Both conserved end residues are part of each CDR3. The D gene is left open where the match is weak. The listing skips clone size in some rows; elsewhere it reads once, few, many or a size class.

v_gene	j_gene	abundance	d_gene	CDR3aa	CDR3nt
TRBV4-3	TRBJ2-1	NA	TRBD2	CASSQGLAGGSEQFF	TGCGCCAGCAGCCAGGGACTAGCGGGGGGGAGTGAGCAGTTCTTC
TRBV5-1	TRBJ2-7	NA	TRBD1	CASYAGTGGINEQYF	TGCGCCAGCTACGCGGGGACAGGGGGCATCAACGAGCAGTACTTC
TRBV15	TRBJ1-3	NA	TRBD1	CATSPGTDGNTIYF	TGTGCCACCAGTCCAGGGACAGATGGAAACACCATATATTTT
TRBV7-9	TRBJ1-1	few	NA	CASSFGWEQRLSQGNTEAFF	TGTGCCAGCAGCTTTGGGTGGGAACAACGGCTATCTCAGGGGAACACTGAAGCTTTCTTT
TRBV9	TRBJ2-7	NA	TRBD2	CASSVGSGSGPYEQYF	TGTGCCAGCAGCGTAGGTAGCGGGAGCGGGCCCTACGAGCAGTACTTC
TRBV4-2	TRBJ2-1	NA	TRBD2	CASSRGLAGGPGQFF	TGTGCCAGCAGCCGGGGACTAGCGGGGGGGCCAGGGCAGTTCTTC
TRBV28	TRBJ1-4	NA	TRBD1	CASLDRGIEKLFF	TGTGCCAGCCTGGACAGGGGCATTGAAAAACTGTTTTTT
TRBV27	TRBJ2-3	few	NA	CASSSSHLLVTTDTQYF	TGTGCCAGCAGTTCCTCCCATCTACTAGTTACCACAGATACGCAGTATTTT
TRBV5-1	TRBJ2-2	few	NA	CASSFGFYGELFF	TGCGCCAGCAGCTTCGGGTTTTACGGGGAGCTGTTTTTT
TRBV4-2	TRBJ2-5	few	TRBD2	CASSQVKSGGPLQETQYF	TGTGCCAGCAGCCAAGTTAAAAGCGGGGGGCCCCTCCAAGAGACCCAGTACTTC
TRBV12-3/TRBV12-4	TRBJ2-1	NA	TRBD1	CASKYGPGQGVYNEQFF	TGTGCCAGCAAATACGGCCCCGGACAGGGGGTATACAATGAGCAGTTCTTC
TRBV4-3	TRBJ1-3	NA	NA	CASSHRLYDSGNTIYF	TGCGCCAGCAGCCACCGCCTCTACGACTCTGGAAACACCATATATTTT
TRBV6-1	TRBJ2-7	few	TRBD2	CANDGTRTDEQYF	TGTGCCAATGACGGGACTAGAACCGACGAGCAGTACTTC
TRBV7-2	TRBJ2-1	few	NA	CASSYSAAGSYNEQFF	TGTGCCAGCAGCTACAGCGCTGCGGGGTCCTACAATGAGCAGTTCTTC
TRBV4-2	TRBJ2-5	NA	TRBD2	CASSQDWRGGQETQYF	TGTGCCAGCAGCCAAGATTGGCGGGGGGGCCAAGAGACCCAGTACTTC
TRBV7-9	TRBJ1-1	NA	TRBD1	CASSERQGARNTEAFF	TGTGCCAGCAGCGAGAGACAGGGGGCGAGGAACACTGAAGCTTTCTTT
TRBV4-3	TRBJ1-2	few	TRBD1	CASSRRLGQEEVYGYTF	TGCGCCAGCAGCCGCCGGTTGGGACAGGAAGAGGTCTATGGCTACACCTTC
TRBV10-3	TRBJ2-3	NA	NA	CATAGGHSDTQYF	TGTGCCACCGCCGGGGGGCATTCAGATACGCAGTATTTT
TRBV25-1	TRBJ2-7	NA	NA	CASSPSGDEQYF	TGTGCCAGCAGCCCCTCCGGGGACGAGCAGTACTTC
TRBV15	TRBJ2-7	NA	NA	CATSLDSYEQYF	TGTGCCACCAGCCTAGACAGTTACGAGCAGTACTTC
TRBV11-2	TRBJ2-7	NA	TRBD1	CASSQAIARDSIHEQYF	TGTGCCAGCAGCCAAGCTATTGCCCGGGACAGTATCCACGAGCAGTACTTC
TRBV15	TRBJ2-1	NA	NA	CATSFLSFGSYNEQFF	TGTGCCACCAGCTTTCTATCCTTTGGTTCCTACAATGAGCAGTTCTTC
TRBV9	TRBJ2-2	NA	TRBD1	CASSADRGIGGELFF	TGTGCCAGCAGCGCGGACAGGGGAATTGGCGGGGAGCTGTTTTTT
TRBV18	TRBJ2-7	NA	NA	CASSPGGPTPYEQYF	TGTGCCAGCTCGCCCGGGGGCCCGACGCCCTACGAGCAGTACTTC
TRBV5-1	TRBJ2-1	NA	NA	CASSLGGVPPSNEQFF	TGCGCCAGCAGCTTGGGTGGGGTTCCCCCTTCGAATGAGCAGTTCTTC